The TCR beta chain described here comes from a study of T cell responses to AZD1222 COVID-19 vaccine. Profiling relied on immunoSEQ multiplex PCR, and the TCRdb table lists in-frame clones only, not all of them. The sample includes over 150,000 clones, roughly 92% of them seen just once. Trimming stripped 2 bases from V and 7 bases from J, with 15 bases between. Germline loops: CDR1 LNHNV, CDR2 YYDKDF (reference sequence). This CDR3 region has 15 residues. The chain employs TRBV15 and TRBJ1-5; unclear D gene. The TCR comes from an adult in good health. The sample consisted of peripheral blood, taken on day 0 of AZD1222 vaccination. The CDR3 region is CATSRRAEGMQPQHF. The CDR3 bases are TGTGCCACCAGCAGAAGAGCAGAGGGTATGCAGCCCCAGCATTTT.